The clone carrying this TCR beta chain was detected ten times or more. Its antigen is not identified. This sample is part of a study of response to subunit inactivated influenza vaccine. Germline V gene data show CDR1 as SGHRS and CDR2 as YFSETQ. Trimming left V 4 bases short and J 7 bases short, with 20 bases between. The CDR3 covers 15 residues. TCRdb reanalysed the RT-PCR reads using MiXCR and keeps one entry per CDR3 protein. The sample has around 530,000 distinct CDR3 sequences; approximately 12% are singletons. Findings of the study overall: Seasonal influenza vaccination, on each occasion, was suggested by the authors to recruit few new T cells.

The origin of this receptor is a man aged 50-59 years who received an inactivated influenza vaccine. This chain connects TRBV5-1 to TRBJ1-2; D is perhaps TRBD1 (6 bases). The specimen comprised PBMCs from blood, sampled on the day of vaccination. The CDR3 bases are TGCGCCAGCAGCCTAACAGGGTCTGGGTTTGGTGGCTACACCTTC. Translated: CASSLTGSGFGGYTF.